The clone carrying this TCR beta chain came up a few times. As yet, its antigen is unknown. To make TCR beta libraries, researchers used iRepertoire HTBI primers and Arm-PCR of CDR3 regions. TCRdb redid the calling of the multiplex PCR reads with MiXCR, one entry per CDR3 protein. The table lists 350,000 to 450,000 distinct CDR3 sequences, about 10% of them singletons. Time point reported: newly diagnosed GD, antithyroid drugs for less than 3 months. RNA isolated from PBMCs was used to make the TCR library. These data belong to a study of regulatory T cells in long-lasting Graves disease. Germline V CDR1 and CDR2: SQVTM, ANQGSEA. Trimming pared 3 bases from V and 1 base from J, leaving 12 bases between. The CDR3 consists of 14 residues. Whole-study results and caveats: The study found TRBV28, TRBJ1-2 and TRBJ2-5 favored in persistent disease.

These data were likewise used in another study, on T cells in Graves' hyperthyroidism and ophthalmopathy. That report adds: Graves' hyperthyroidism was deemed stable given no ophthalmopathy progression within 18 months. Most expanded thyroid clonotypes above 0.001 recurred in blood.

The sample here was peripheral blood mononuclear cells (PBMCs), taken at new diagnosis, from a patient treated with antithyroid drugs. The V gene is TRBV29-1, the J gene TRBJ1-1; D ambiguous. This TCR came from a woman aged 18-30 years with Graves disease. The CDR3 loop is CSVDAPARNTEAFF. The CDR3, as DNA: TGCAGCGTTGATGCCCCAGCGAGGAACACTGAAGCTTTCTTT.